This TCR beta chain appears in the sequencing data of a study of metastatic and nonmetastatic thyroid tumors. Not a single patient had been given any form of treatment at any point before undergoing thyroid surgery. V lost 5 bases, J lost 1 base, and 12 bases lay in between. There are 15 residues in the CDR3. The V gene's germline CDR1 is SGHTA and CDR2 FQGNSA. TCRdb re-analyzed the PCR reads through MiXCR. This table holds 30,000 to 40,000 clones, approximately 16% found once. V and J are TRBV7-2 and TRBJ1-5; possibly TRBD1 for D (6 bases). The sequence was collected from a male donor with papillary thyroid cancer or a benign thyroid nodule (not recorded which). Some clones in this sample may be carry-over from other donors' samples. Sample: blood. DNA of the CDR3: TGTGCCAGCAGCCTGTGGGGGGCGAGCAATCAGCCCCAGCATTTT. It codes for CASSLWGASNQPQHF. The full variable domain, completed using reference TRBV7-2 and TRBJ1-5, is GAGVSQSPSNKVTEKGKDVELRCDPISGHTALYWYRQSLGQGLEFLIYFQGNSAPDKSGLPSDRFSAERTGGSVSTLTIQRTQQEDSAVYLCASSLWGASNQPQHFGDGTRLSIL.